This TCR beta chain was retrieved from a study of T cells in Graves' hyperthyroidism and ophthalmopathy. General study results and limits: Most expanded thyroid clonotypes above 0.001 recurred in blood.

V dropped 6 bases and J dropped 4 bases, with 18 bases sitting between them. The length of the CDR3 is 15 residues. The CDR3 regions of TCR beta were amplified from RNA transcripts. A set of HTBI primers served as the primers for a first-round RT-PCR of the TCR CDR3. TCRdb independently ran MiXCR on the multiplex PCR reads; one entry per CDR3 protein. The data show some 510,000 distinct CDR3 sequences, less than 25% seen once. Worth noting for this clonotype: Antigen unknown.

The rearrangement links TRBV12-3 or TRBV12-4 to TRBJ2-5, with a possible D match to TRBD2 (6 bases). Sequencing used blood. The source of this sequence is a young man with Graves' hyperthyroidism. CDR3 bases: TGTGCCAGCAGCTCGGGAGTTGTGGGGCGAGAGACCCAGTACTTC. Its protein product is CASSSGVVGRETQYF.